The 18 T cell receptor beta chains in this list originate from one sample, sequenced in a study of tumor and adjacent non-tumor tissue in lung cancer. TCRbeta libraries were built with three rounds of nested PCR, modified from ARM-PCR. TCRdb independently ran MiXCR on the multiplex PCR reads; one entry per CDR3 protein. The sample has some 80,000 distinct CDR3 sequences, approximately 77% seen once. No cell sorting was done before RNA was extracted from the tissue. The sequencing input was lung tumor tissue. The receptors originated from a woman in her thirties or forties with non-small cell lung cancer.

About this clonotype itself: A single base separates this from a much larger clone, so it may be a read error. This rearrangement joins TRBV20-1 to TRBJ2-3; 10 positions match TRBD2. Germline trimming cut 2 bases from V and 0 bases from J; bases unmatched to any gene: 2. Per the germline V gene, CDR1 is DFQATT and CDR2 is SNEGSKA (reference sequence). The CDR3 sequence is 15 residues long. The CDR3 here is CSARQLAGSTDTQYF. In DNA, the CDR3 is TGCAGTGCTAGACAACTAGCGGGAAGCACAGATACGCAGTATTTT.

A remark on this clonotype: This clone may be a read error of a much larger clone one base away. The chain links TRBV20-1 to TRBJ2-1, with no clear D. This CDR3 is 11 amino acids long. Germline V CDR1 and CDR2: DFQATT, SNEGSKA (reference sequence). CDR3 amino acids: CSATDLYDQFF. CDR3 DNA sequence: TGCAGTGCTACAGATTTGTATGACCAGTTCTTC.

This rearrangement joins TRBV28 to TRBJ1-6; no definite D call. CDR1 is MDHEN and CDR2 is SYDVKM in the germline V gene. Deletions cut 7 bases from V and 12 bases from J, with 13 bases between. This CDR3 contains 12 residues. As DNA, the CDR3 is TGTGCCAGCATTTTTAGTGGGAAACCCCTCCACTTT. Protein sequence: CASIFSGKPLHF.

Regarding this clonotype: A clone one base away is much larger, so this may be a read error. The CDR3, as DNA: TGTGCCAGCAGCTTAGGGGTCGGGGGCAATGAGCAGTTCTTC. The encoded protein is CASSLGVGGNEQFF. The chain combines TRBV7-9 with TRBJ2-1; TRBD2 might be the D (6 bases). This CDR3 is 14 amino acids long. Germline CDR1 SEHNR, CDR2 FQNEAQ (reference sequence). V lost 1 base and J lost 6, with 10 bases in between. The whole variable domain, remainder taken from reference TRBV7-9 and TRBJ2-1, is DTGVSQNPRHKITKRGQNVTFRCDPISEHNRLYWYRQTLGQGPEFLTYFQNEAQLEKSRLLSDRFSAERPKGSFSTLEIQRTEQGDSAMYLCASSLGVGGNEQFFGPGTRLTVL.

The chain is built from TRBV12-5 and TRBJ2-3, with 9 bases that match TRBD2. The CDR3 runs 15 residues. V was pared by 7 bases and J by 2 bases, with 7 bases of the junction left unmatched. Germline V gene data show CDR1 as LGHNT and CDR2 as FRNRAP. CDR3 in amino acids: CASDPGTSPTDTQYF. The DNA of the CDR3 is TGTGCTAGTGATCCGGGGACTAGCCCCACAGATACGCAGTATTTT.

This clonotype was found many times. The J gene is TRBJ2-5, the V gene TRBV6-5, with 9 bases fitting TRBD2. This CDR3 contains 14 residues. In germline, CDR1 is MNHEY, CDR2 SVGAGI. The trim removed 2 bases at V and 2 bases at J, leaving 0 bases unmatched. CDR3 sequence reads: CASSYLAGQETQYF. In DNA, the CDR3 is TGTGCCAGCAGTTACCTAGCGGGGCAAGAGACCCAGTACTTC.

CDR3 nucleotides: TGTGCCAGCAGTTTTCCGGAACAGCCCCAGCATTTT. It yields the protein CASSFPEQPQHF. V gene TRBV6-5 combines with J gene TRBJ1-5; D uncertain. V was shortened by 4 bases and J by 7 bases, with 8 bases between the two germline ends. The CDR3 length is 12 residues. Germline V gene lookup returns CDR1 MNHEY and CDR2 SVGAGI.

With respect to this clonotype: Possible read error: a much larger clone is one base away. The rearrangement links TRBV20-1 to TRBJ2-3; D may match TRBD1 or TRBD2 (5 bases each). CDR1 and CDR2 from the germline V gene are DFQATT and SNEGSKA (reference sequence). The CDR3 totals 15 residues. CDR3 DNA: TGCAGTGCTAGAGAGGCCCGGGGACGCGCAGATATGCAGTATTTT. It is translated as CSAREARGRADMQYF.

This chain connects TRBV6-6 to TRBJ2-1; tentatively, D is TRBD2 (5 bases). The length of the CDR3 is 14 residues. V lost 2 bases, J lost 13 bases, and 18 bases lay in between. Germline CDR1 reads MNHNY; CDR2 reads SVGAGI (reference sequence). CDR3 nucleotides: TGTGCCAGCAGTTACCTGCGGGCTCGAGATAAACAGTTCTTC. Translation: CASSYLRARDKQFF.

As concerns this clonotype: Relative to the germline gene, one junction end is altered; a read error may explain this. The gene calls are TRBV11-2 and TRBJ2-1; weak D call: TRBD2 (6 bases). Germline CDR1 reads SGHAT; CDR2 reads FQNNGV. The CDR3 runs 16 residues. CDR3 nucleotides: TGTGCCGGCAGCGAGATACTAGCTGCACTGTACAATGAGCAGTTCTTC. Translating it yields CAGSEILAALYNEQFF.

The genes are TRBV15 and TRBJ1-6; the D is unclear. The CDR3 is made up of 13 amino acids. The germline V gene encodes CDR1 LNHNV and CDR2 YYDKDF (reference sequence). Deletions cut 0 bases from V and 6 bases from J, with 3 bases between. The CDR3 DNA is TGTGCCACCAGCAGAGAGGGTAATTCACCCCTCCACTTT. Translated, it gives CATSREGNSPLHF.

In regard to this clonotype: The missing conserved phenylalanine or tryptophan at the end of this CDR3 makes a read error likely. The chain couples TRBV29-1 to TRBJ2-7; D unresolved. This CDR3 has 12 residues. The V gene's germline CDR1 is SQVTM and CDR2 ANQGSEA. V shed 5 bases and J shed 7 bases, with 15 bases lying between them. The CDR3 DNA reads as TGCAGCGTTAGAAGTAGCAACCATGAGCAGTACTCC. Its protein is CSVRSSNHEQYS.

Details on this clonotype: Germline and junction disagree at one end, which may indicate a read error. This sequence joins TRBV11-1 and TRBJ1-1; D perhaps matches TRBD1 (6 bases). Germline values: CDR1 SGHAT, CDR2 FQDESV (reference sequence). The CDR3 extends over 16 amino acids. CDR3 coding DNA: TGTGCCAGCAGCTTGATGGGGGGCTCGATGAATACTGAACCTTTCTTT. This codes for CASSLMGGSMNTEPFF.

This chain links TRBV28 with TRBJ2-7; D is undetermined. The germline gives CDR1 MDHEN, CDR2 SYDVKM. Trimming stripped 6 bases from V and 7 bases from J, with 19 bases between. This CDR3 is 14 amino acids long. The chain's CDR3 is CASSRRGFDREQYF. CDR3 coding DNA: TGTGCCAGCAGCAGACGAGGCTTTGATAGAGAGCAGTACTTC.

As concerns this clonotype: Because the CDR3 is missing its conserved closing phenylalanine or tryptophan, this is likely a read error. The chain recombines TRBV24-1 with TRBJ2-1; D gene ambiguous. CDR3 length: 13 residues. The germline V gene encodes CDR1 KGHDR and CDR2 SFDVKD. V lost 3 bases to trimming and J lost 8 bases, with 10 bases between them. The CDR3 DNA follows: TGTGCCACCAGTGATAGTACTCCGGATGAGCAGTTCCTC. Residues: CATSDSTPDEQFL.

Of note for this clonotype: One end of the junction does not line up with germline, which may come from a read error. The J gene is TRBJ2-5, the V gene TRBV11-2; D is ambiguous. The CDR3 runs 15 residues. Germline V CDR1 and CDR2: SGHAT, FQNNGV. The CDR3 DNA follows: TGTGTCAGCAGCCGATCCACTAACGGGCGGGAGACCCAGTACTTC. It is translated as CVSSRSTNGRETQYF.

This clonotype came up once. Germline and junction disagree at one end, which may indicate a read error. V usage is TRBV6-6 and J usage is TRBJ1-1; unclear D gene. Germline CDR1 and CDR2: MNHNY and SVGAGI (reference sequence). This CDR3 has 13 amino acids. The CDR3 DNA reads TGTGCAAGCAGCTCCATGGGTATCTCTGAAGCTTTCTTT. Protein product: CASSSMGISEAFF.

On this clonotype itself: Since the CDR3 does not end with the conserved phenylalanine or tryptophan, this likely comes from a read error. The V gene is TRBV11-2, the J gene TRBJ2-7, with TRBD2 as a possible D gene (5 bases). This CDR3 is 12 amino acids long. Germline CDR1 and CDR2: SGHAT and FQNNGV. V lost 8 bases, J lost 7 bases, and 15 bases lay in between. DNA for the CDR3: TGTGCCAGCGTTGGTCTCGGGGTAGAGCAGTACTTA. This translates into CASVGLGVEQYL.